These 8 T cell receptor beta chains share one sample of origin, sequenced in a study of memory CD4+ T cells and cytomegalovirus serostatus. The sort gate was single viable CD3+CD4+CD8-CD45RO+ cells for memory CD4+ T cells. This table comes from immunoSEQ multiplex PCR, and its TCRdb copy is limited to in-frame clones, with some not included. This sample has about 75,000 clones, with 75% to 85% found just once. The sample taken for sequencing was memory CD4+ T cells from blood. The source of these receptors is an adult in good health and CMV-seropositive.

This chain uses TRBV30 with TRBJ2-3; 12 bases align to TRBD1. The CDR3 runs to 15 residues. V was clipped by 2 bases and J by 5 bases; unmatched bases: 5. Germline CDR1 GTSNPN, CDR2 SVGIG (reference sequence). The CDR3 coding sequence is TGTGCCTGGAGTTCGGGGACAGGGGGCGTAGATACGCAGTATTTT. Protein: CAWSSGTGGVDTQYF.

The CDR3 here is CASSSLAGTDTQYF. In DNA form, the CDR3 reads TGTGCCAGCAGCTCCTTAGCGGGCACAGATACGCAGTATTTT. The chain recombines TRBV5-6 with TRBJ2-3, with a possible D match to TRBD2 (6 bases). The germline gives CDR1 SGHDT, CDR2 YYEEEE. CDR3 size: 14 residues. Trimming removed 3 bases at V and 1 base at J, with 9 bases between.

The rearrangement uses TRBV6-1 and TRBJ1-1; no clear D. Trimming took off 2 bases at V and 4 bases at J, with 11 bases between the two ends. The CDR3 extends over 14 amino acids. CDR1 is MNHNS, CDR2 SASEGT, per germline. The CDR3 DNA follows: TGTGCCAGCAGTGAAATCGCGAAAAGCACTGAAGCTTTCTTT. Translating gives CASSEIAKSTEAFF.

The chain has TRBV14 and TRBJ1-2; TRBD1 might be the D (5 bases). The germline CDR1 and CDR2 sequences are SGHDN and FVKESK. The CDR3 has 15 residues. Trimming left V 1 base short and J 5 bases short, with 14 bases between. CDR3 sequence reads: CASSQVSSPGYGYTF. For the CDR3, the DNA is TGTGCCAGCAGCCAAGTGAGCTCCCCAGGGTATGGCTACACCTTC.

This rearrangement joins TRBV27 to TRBJ2-3; 12 bases are a match to TRBD2. Trimming removed 4 bases from V and 10 bases from J; junction bases left unmatched: 3. Germline-derived CDR1 and CDR2 are MNHEY and SMNVEV (reference sequence). The CDR3 spans 13 residues. CDR3 protein: CASSSSGRGAQYF. Written as DNA, the CDR3 is TGTGCCAGCAGTTCTAGCGGGAGGGGCGCGCAGTATTTT.

CDR3 nucleotides: TGCGCCAGCAGTGACCTAGGGTCGGGGGCAGGCACTGAAGCTTTCTTT. It is translated as CASSDLGSGAGTEAFF. The chain employs TRBV10-2 and TRBJ1-1; TRBD1 might be the D (6 bases). The CDR3 is 16 amino acids. The ends were cut back, 3 bases at V and 4 bases at J, with 18 bases in the middle. Germline values: CDR1 WSHSY, CDR2 SAAADI.

The chain employs TRBV4-3 and TRBJ2-1; 12 bases line up with TRBD2. Germline trimming cut 2 bases from V and 0 bases from J; bases unmatched to any gene: 8. Germline lookup yields CDR1 LGHNA and CDR2 YSLEER. The CDR3 covers 19 residues. CDR3 sequence (DNA): TGCGCCAGCAGCCAACAGTGGCTAGCGGGAGGGTACTCCTACAATGAGCAGTTCTTC. Translating it yields CASSQQWLAGGYSYNEQFF.

The rearrangement joins TRBV5-1 to TRBJ2-1; 7 nucleotides match TRBD2. Germline CDR1 is SGHRS and CDR2 is YFSETQ. The CDR3 sequence is 16 residues long. Trimming removed 1 base from V and 2 bases from J; junction bases left unmatched: 6. CDR3 in amino acids: CASSLRLAETYNEQFF. The CDR3 DNA reads TGCGCCAGCAGCTTGAGGCTAGCGGAGACCTACAATGAGCAGTTCTTC.